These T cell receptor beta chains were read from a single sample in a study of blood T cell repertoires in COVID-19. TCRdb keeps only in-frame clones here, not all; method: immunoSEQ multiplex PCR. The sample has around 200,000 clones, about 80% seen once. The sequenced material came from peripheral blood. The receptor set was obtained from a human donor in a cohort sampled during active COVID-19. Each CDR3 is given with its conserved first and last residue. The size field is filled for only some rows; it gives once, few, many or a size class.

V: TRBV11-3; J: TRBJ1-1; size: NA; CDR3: CASSLWGDTEAFF
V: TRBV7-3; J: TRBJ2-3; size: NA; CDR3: CASSTDSTDTQYF
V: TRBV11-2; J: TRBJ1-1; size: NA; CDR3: CASNGGDEAFF
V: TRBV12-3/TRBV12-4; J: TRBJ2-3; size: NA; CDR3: CASSPGPADTQYF
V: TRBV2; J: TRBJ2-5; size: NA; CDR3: CASSELGQGAAKETQYF
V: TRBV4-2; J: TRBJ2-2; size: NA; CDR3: CASSRAAGENTGELFF
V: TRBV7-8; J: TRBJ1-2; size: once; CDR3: CASSLESTANYGYTF
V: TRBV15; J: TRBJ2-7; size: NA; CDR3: CATSRETGGRTYEQYF
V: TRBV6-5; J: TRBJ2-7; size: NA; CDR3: CASRQGQSYEQYF
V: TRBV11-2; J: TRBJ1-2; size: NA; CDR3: CASSLGGDGYTF
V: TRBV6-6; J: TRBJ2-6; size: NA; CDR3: CASSRGTGGLSGANVLTF
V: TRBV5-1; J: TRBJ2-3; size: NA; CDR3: CASSAGLAGGSTDTQYF
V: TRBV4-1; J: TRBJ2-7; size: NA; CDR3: CASSQGTSGGHASSYEQYF
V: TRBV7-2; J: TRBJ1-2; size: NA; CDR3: CASSLGVLNYGYTF
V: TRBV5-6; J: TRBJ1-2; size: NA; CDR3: CASSLGLTVNYGYTF
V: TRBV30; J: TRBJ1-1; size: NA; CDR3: CAWSLREGTEAFF
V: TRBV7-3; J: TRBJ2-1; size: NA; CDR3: CASSPPASNEQFF
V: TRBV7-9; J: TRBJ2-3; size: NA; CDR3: CASSFGGRGTDTQYF
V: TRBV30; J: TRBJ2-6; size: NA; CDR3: CACDKSGANVLTF
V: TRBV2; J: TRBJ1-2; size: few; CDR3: CASSAREGGYTF
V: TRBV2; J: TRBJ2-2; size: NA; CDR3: CASKGGTNTGELFF
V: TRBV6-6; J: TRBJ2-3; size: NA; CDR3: CASRLAGGSTDTQYF
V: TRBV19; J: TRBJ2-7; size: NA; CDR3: CASRGLSSGGYEQYF
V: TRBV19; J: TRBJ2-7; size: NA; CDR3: CASSIDQGEPYEQYF
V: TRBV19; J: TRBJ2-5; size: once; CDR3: CASRLDGGGIGSQYF
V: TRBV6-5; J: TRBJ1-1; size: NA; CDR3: CASRTGITEAFF
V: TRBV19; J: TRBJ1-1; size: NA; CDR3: CASSARQNTEAFF
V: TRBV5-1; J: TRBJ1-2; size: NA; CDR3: CASSLPGINYGYTF
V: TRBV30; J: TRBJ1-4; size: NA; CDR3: CAWSDQGVEKLFF
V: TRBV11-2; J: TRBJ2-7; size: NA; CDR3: CASSSRSSGGFEQYF
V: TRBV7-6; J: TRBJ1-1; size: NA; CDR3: CASSLEGHTEAFF
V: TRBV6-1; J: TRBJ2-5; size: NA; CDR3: CASSEIRGGETQYF
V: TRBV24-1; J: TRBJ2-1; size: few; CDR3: CATSDGTSVDNEQFF
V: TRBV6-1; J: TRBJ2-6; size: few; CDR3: CASSEVGPSGANVLTF
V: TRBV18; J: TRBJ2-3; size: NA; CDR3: CASSPLAGGTDTQYF
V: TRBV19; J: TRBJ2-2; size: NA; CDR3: CASNTGGAGGELFF
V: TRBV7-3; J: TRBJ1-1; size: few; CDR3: CASSVDRNTEAFF
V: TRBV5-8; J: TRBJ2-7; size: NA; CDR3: CASSARQGSYEQYF
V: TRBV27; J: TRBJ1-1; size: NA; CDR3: CASSPHGGTEAFF
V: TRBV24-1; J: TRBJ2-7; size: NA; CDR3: CATSHRVPSYEQYF
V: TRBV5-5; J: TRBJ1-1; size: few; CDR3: CASRGEGGFTEAFF
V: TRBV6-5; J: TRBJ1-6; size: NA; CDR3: CASSYSGGRNSPLHF
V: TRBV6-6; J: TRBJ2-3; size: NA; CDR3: CASSSGTRRVDTQYF
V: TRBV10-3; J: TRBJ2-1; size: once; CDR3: CAISESPGQGGNEQFF
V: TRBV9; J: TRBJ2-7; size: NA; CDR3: CASSAHPLSTGYEQYF
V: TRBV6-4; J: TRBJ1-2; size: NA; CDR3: CASSDYQGAGSYGYTF
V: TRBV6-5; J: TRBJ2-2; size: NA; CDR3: CASSYGQGSETGELFF
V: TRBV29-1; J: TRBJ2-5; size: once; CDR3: CSVAGDSQETQYF
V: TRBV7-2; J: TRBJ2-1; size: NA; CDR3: CASSLGYLSSYNEQFF
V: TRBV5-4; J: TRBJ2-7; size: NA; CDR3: CASSLRGRSYEQYF
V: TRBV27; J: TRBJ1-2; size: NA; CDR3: CASSLGGSPYYGYTF
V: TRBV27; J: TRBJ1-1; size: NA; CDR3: CASSVYLNTEAFF
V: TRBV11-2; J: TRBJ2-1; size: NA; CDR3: CASSHGQSAYNEQFF
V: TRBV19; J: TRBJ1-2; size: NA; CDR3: CASSIEYRDLSGYTF